The 24 T cell receptor beta chains presented below share a single source sample, sequenced in a study of OX40 agonist ivuxolimab in advanced cancers. Using immunoSEQ multiplex PCR, the repertoire was profiled, and TCRdb retains in-frame clones only, with some absent. This sample yields approximately 82,000 clones, of which 75% to 90% are seen a single time; around 0.84% belongs to the top ten. Source: CD4+ or CD8+ T cells sorted from blood, taken in a trial of the OX40 agonist ivuxolimab. The source is an adult with an advanced solid tumor such as melanoma, head and neck, liver or kidney cancer.

V is TRBV2 and J is TRBJ2-1; TRBD1 matches 11 bases. There are 17 residues in the CDR3. Germline-derived CDR1 and CDR2 are SNHLY and FYNNEI. V shed 6 bases and J 2 bases; nucleotides not matched to a gene: 9. CDR3 coding DNA: TGTGCCAGCAGCCGGACAGGGGGCAGCAGTACCTACAATGAGCAGTTCTTC. Amino acid sequence: CASSRTGGSSTYNEQFF. The entire variable domain, with the rest obtained from reference TRBV2 and TRBJ2-1, is as follows: EPEVTQTPSHQVTQMGQEVILRCVPISNHLYFYWYRQILGQKVEFLVSFYNNEISEKSEIFDDQFSVERPDGSNFTLKIRSTKLEDSAMYFCASSRTGGSSTYNEQFFGPGTRLTVL.

The chain carries TRBV18 and TRBJ2-3, with TRBD2 identical over 7 bases. The V gene's germline CDR1 is KGHSH and CDR2 LQKENI. The CDR3 consists of 16 residues. V was pared by 8 bases and J by 2 bases, with 13 bases of the junction left unmatched. In nucleotides, the CDR3 is TGTGCCAGCCAATCGGTCTCTAGCGGCTTCACAGATACGCAGTATTTT. Its translation: CASQSVSSGFTDTQYF.

The rearrangement links TRBV11-1 to TRBJ2-2, with 7 bases identical to TRBD1. V lost 2 bases, J lost 5 bases, and 5 bases stayed unmatched. The germline V gene encodes CDR1 SGHAT and CDR2 FQDESV (reference sequence). This CDR3 region has 15 residues. CDR3 in DNA: TGTGCCAGCAGCTTAAAGGGGGCAAGGACCGGGGAGCTGTTTTTT. As protein: CASSLKGARTGELFF. The full variable domain, its missing parts supplied by reference TRBV11-1 and TRBJ2-2, is EAEVAQSPRYKITEKSQAVAFWCDPISGHATLYWYRQILGQGPELLVQFQDESVVDDSQLPKDRFSAERLKGVDSTLKIQPAELGDSAMYLCASSLKGARTGELFFGEGSRLTVL.

The chain has TRBV2 and TRBJ2-2; no definite D call. Trimming cost V 5 bases and J 1 base, with 8 bases left between them. There are 14 residues in the CDR3. Germline lookup yields CDR1 SNHLY and CDR2 FYNNEI. CDR3 nucleotide sequence: TGTGCCAGCAGTCAAGACAAGAACACCGGGGAGCTGTTTTTT. Translated, it gives CASSQDKNTGELFF.

This clone was seen once. The chain joins TRBV6-5 to TRBJ1-2; D is possibly TRBD1 (5 bases). The CDR3 has 13 residues. Germline V gives CDR1 MNHEY, CDR2 SVGAGI. Trimming stripped 2 bases from V and 3 bases from J, with 7 bases between. CDR3 nucleotides: TGTGCCAGCAGTTACGGGGCAGACTATGGCTACACCTTC. Residues: CASSYGADYGYTF.

This clone was seen once. The rearrangement uses TRBV27 and TRBJ2-5, with 10 positions matching TRBD1. J was trimmed by 9 bases and V by 5 bases; bases with no gene match: 9. Germline V gives CDR1 MNHEY, CDR2 SMNVEV (reference sequence). This CDR3 region has 14 residues. The CDR3 nucleotides are TGTGCCAGCAGTCTGACAGGGGGCATTTCGGCCCAGTACTTC. Translating gives CASSLTGGISAQYF.

The chain employs TRBV19 and TRBJ2-1, with 9 nucleotides matching TRBD1. The CDR3 is 14 residues long. Per germline, CDR1 LNHDA and CDR2 SQIVND (reference sequence). Unmatched junction bases numbered 8, after V lost 6 bases and J lost 8 bases. In DNA form, the CDR3 reads TGTGCCAGTAGCGCGGACAGGGGCGGTGATGAGCAGTTCTTC. This sequence encodes CASSADRGGDEQFF.

The chain carries TRBV29-1 and TRBJ1-2; D perhaps matches TRBD1 (5 bases). The CDR3 extends over 12 amino acids. V lost 8 bases and J lost 6, with 16 bases in between. Germline V gives CDR1 SQVTM, CDR2 ANQGSEA. CDR3 protein: CSTYGGRDGYTF. The CDR3 region has the DNA TGCAGCACCTATGGGGGGAGGGATGGCTACACCTTC.

This chain joins TRBV6-5 and TRBJ2-1; D not resolved. The CDR3 contains 15 residues. CDR1 and CDR2 from the germline V gene are MNHEY and SVGAGI. Trimming stripped 0 bases from V and 2 bases from J, with 8 bases between. In DNA form, the CDR3 reads TGTGCCAGCAGTTACTCACCAGAAGCCTACAATGAGCAGTTCTTC. The encoded protein is CASSYSPEAYNEQFF.

The sample holds a few counts of this clone. Sequence at one end of the junction differs from germline and may be a read error. The rearrangement joins TRBV10-3 to TRBJ2-7; maybe TRBD2 (6 bases). The CDR3 is 12 residues long. From germline, CDR1 is ENHRY and CDR2 SYGVKD. CDR3 amino acids: CATSGRTYGQYF. CDR3 nucleotides: TGTGCCACCAGCGGGCGGACCTACGGGCAGTACTTC.

In regard to this clone: Sequence at one end of the junction differs from germline and may be a read error. The chain couples TRBV7-7 to TRBJ2-1; 9 nucleotides match TRBD2. Germline-derived CDR1 and CDR2 are SSHAT and FNYEAQ (reference sequence). The CDR3 spans 19 residues. As DNA, the CDR3 is TGTGCTAGCAGCTTAGCGCTTTCCGGCGGGGGGGCCTTATACAATGAGCAGTTCTTC. As protein: CASSLALSGGGALYNEQFF. Together with reference TRBV7-7 and TRBJ2-1, the CDR3 gives the full variable domain: GAGVSQSPRYKVTKRGQDVTLRCDPISSHATLYWYQQALGQGPEFLTYFNYEAQPDKSGLPSDRFSAERPEGSISTLTIQRTEQRDSAMYRCASSLALSGGGALYNEQFFGPGTRLTVL.

The chain recombines TRBV6-6 with TRBJ2-7; perhaps TRBD2 as D (6 bases). V lost 6 bases to trimming and J lost 6 bases, with 18 bases between them. CDR3 length equals 14 residues. CDR1 is MNHNY and CDR2 is SVGAGI in the germline V gene (reference sequence). CDR3 in amino acids: CASSHAGGSGEQYF. The CDR3 DNA reads TGTGCCAGCAGCCATGCCGGGGGATCTGGCGAGCAGTACTTC.

V is TRBV25-1 and J is TRBJ1-2, with 9 nucleotides matching TRBD1. V lost 8 bases and J lost 7; bases outside the gene matches: 14. Germline V gene sequence: CDR1 MGHDK, CDR2 SYGVNS. This CDR3 is 15 amino acids long. The CDR3 protein is CASGTLDRGGRGYTF. The DNA for the CDR3 is TGTGCCAGCGGGACCCTGGACAGGGGCGGACGTGGCTACACCTTC.

This chain uses TRBV5-1 with TRBJ2-5; D gene uncertain. This CDR3 is built from 12 residues. The germline V and J ends were trimmed by 4 bases and 5 bases, with 9 bases remaining between them. Germline CDR1 and CDR2: SGHRS and YFSETQ. The CDR3 is CASSPQGETQYF. CDR3 nucleotide sequence: TGCGCCAGCAGCCCCCAAGGGGAGACCCAGTACTTC.

The gene calls are TRBV6-5 and TRBJ1-2, with D tentatively TRBD1 (5 bases). Germline lookup yields CDR1 MNHEY and CDR2 SVGAGI. V shed 2 bases and J shed 7 bases, with 11 bases lying between them. CDR3 length: 13 amino acids. DNA for the CDR3: TGTGCCAGCAGTTACCCAGGTCAGGGTGGCTACACCTTC. Its protein is CASSYPGQGGYTF.

V and J are TRBV6-5 and TRBJ1-1, with D perhaps TRBD1 (6 bases). The CDR3 length is 16 residues. V lost 0 bases, J lost 4 bases, and 15 bases lay in between. Germline CDR1 reads MNHEY; CDR2 reads SVGAGI. CDR3 nucleotides: TGTGCCAGCAGTTACTCGAGGGGGGGAGGGGGCACTGAAGCTTTCTTT. Protein product: CASSYSRGGGGTEAFF.

This clone was observed a few times. The junction differs from germline at one of its ends, possibly a read error. This sequence joins TRBV15 and TRBJ1-5; D call uncertain. Germline CDR1 reads LNHNV; CDR2 reads YYDKDF (reference sequence). CDR3 length: 15 residues. The CDR3 nucleotides are TGTGCCACCCGCAGTGGATTGCATAGCAATCAGCCCCAGCATTTT. The encoded protein is CATRSGLHSNQPQHF.

The genes are TRBV7-2 and TRBJ2-5; possible D gene TRBD2, 6 bases. Trimming removed 0 bases from V and 5 bases from J, with 7 bases in between. This CDR3 is built from 13 residues. The germline CDR1 and CDR2 sequences are SGHTA and FQGNSA. CDR3 in amino acids: CASSLAGGETQYF. CDR3 nucleotides: TGTGCCAGCAGCTTAGCGGGGGGTGAGACCCAGTACTTC.

The chain uses TRBV5-4 and TRBJ2-7; TRBD1 matches at 7 bases. CDR3 length equals 15 residues. CDR1 and CDR2 from the germline V gene are SGHNT and YYREEE (reference sequence). V shed 4 bases and J 0 bases; nucleotides not matched to a gene: 7. The CDR3 region has the DNA TGTGCCAGCAGCGCAAGACAGGGCCTCTCCTACGAGCAGTACTTC. Translated: CASSARQGLSYEQYF.

The chain has TRBV6-5 and TRBJ2-3; D call uncertain. Germline V gene data show CDR1 as MNHEY and CDR2 as SVGAGI. CDR3 length equals 12 residues. The V end lost 8 bases, the J end lost 0 bases, and 6 bases lay between the germline ends. DNA of the CDR3: TGTGCCAGCGGCGGCAGCACAGATACGCAGTATTTT. Protein: CASGGSTDTQYF.

The gene calls are TRBV19 and TRBJ1-2; 9 bases are shared with TRBD1. Germline V gives CDR1 LNHDA, CDR2 SQIVND (reference sequence). V was clipped by 5 bases and J by 3 bases; unmatched bases: 7. This CDR3 comprises 15 residues. The CDR3 bases are TGTGCCAGTAGTGTCGCACAGGGGGCGTACTATGGCTACACCTTC. This codes for CASSVAQGAYYGYTF.

The CDR3 bases are TGTGCCAGTAGTAAGGGCGGAGGGGTCACCGGGGAGCTGTTTTTT. Translating it yields CASSKGGGVTGELFF. The chain couples TRBV19 to TRBJ2-2, with a weak D call TRBD2 (6 bases). There are 15 residues in the CDR3. Germline CDR1 reads LNHDA; CDR2 reads SQIVND (reference sequence). V was cut by 4 bases and J by 4 bases, with 13 bases left in between.

The chain has TRBV9 and TRBJ2-7; D uncertain. CDR1 SGDLS and CDR2 YYNGEE come from the germline V gene. V gave up 4 bases and J gave up 2 bases, with 13 bases separating them. The CDR3 spans 14 residues. The CDR3 sequence is CASSPAAEPYEQYF. In nucleotides, the CDR3 is TGTGCCAGCAGCCCCGCCGCGGAGCCCTACGAGCAGTACTTC.

The genes are TRBV29-1 and TRBJ2-2; 8 bases map to TRBD1. CDR1 and CDR2 from the germline V gene are SQVTM and ANQGSEA. The CDR3 has 15 amino acids. V shed 7 bases, J shed 4 bases, and the junction held 11 bases outside the gene matches. Written as DNA, the CDR3 is TGCAGCGCTCAATCCGGACAGGGAGGCACCGGGGAGCTGTTTTTT. Translated, it gives CSAQSGQGGTGELFF.